This T cell receptor (beta chain) derives from a study of OX40 agonist ivuxolimab in advanced cancers. About the study: Intravenous ivuxolimab at 0.01 to 10 mg/kg was given to patients every 2 weeks.

Remarks on this clone: What it recognizes is unknown.

This table comes from immunoSEQ multiplex PCR, and its TCRdb copy is limited to in-frame clones, with some not included. Of some 70,000 clones listed, approximately 78% were seen once; the top ten hold over 0.4%. The CDR3 sequence is 18 residues long. The germline CDR1 and CDR2 sequences are SGHRS and YFSETQ. The V and J ends lost 0 bases and 1 base respectively, with 17 bases between them. The study's findings and limits: The work left the antigen specificity of expanded peripheral T cells undetermined. Among the lowest peripheral clonal expansion occurred in 0.1-3.0 mg/kg partial responders.

The source was CD4+ or CD8+ T cells sorted from blood, collected in a trial of the OX40 agonist ivuxolimab. This chain uses TRBV5-1 with TRBJ2-4; tentative D call: TRBD2 (6 bases). The clonotype was recovered from an adult with an advanced solid tumor such as melanoma, head and neck, liver or kidney cancer. CDR3 region: CASSLVEGAEEAKNIQYF. In nucleotides, the CDR3 is TGCGCCAGCAGCTTGGTGGAGGGCGCGGAGGAGGCCAAAAACATTCAGTACTTC.